This T cell receptor (beta chain) was sequenced in a study of response to subunit inactivated influenza vaccine. From the RT-PCR reads, TCRdb called clonotypes with MiXCR, one entry per CDR3 protein. Of some 640,000 distinct CDR3 sequences listed, 11% to 15% are singletons. This clonotype was observed a handful of times. Its specificity is unknown. Trimming cost V 3 bases and J 1 base, with 9 bases left between them. This CDR3 is built from 15 residues. From germline, CDR1 is ENHRY and CDR2 SYGVKD. General study findings and limits: Few additional T cells are recruited per seasonal influenza vaccination, authors suggested.

This receptor was taken from a man in his fifties who received an inactivated influenza vaccine. The chain recombines TRBV10-3 with TRBJ2-2, with D hard to call. Sequencing used PBMCs from blood, obtained approximately 15 days before vaccination. The CDR3 DNA reads as TGTGCCATCAGTGAAGGCGGCTTGAACACCGGGGAGCTGTTTTTT. Translated, it gives CAISEGGLNTGELFF.